Presented here are 4 T cell receptor beta chains from one specimen sequenced in a study of regulatory T cells in long-lasting Graves disease. Investigators prepared the TCR beta libraries by applying iRepertoire HTBI primers and Arm-PCR of CDR3 regions. TCRdb recomputed calls from the multiplex PCR reads with MiXCR, one row per CDR3 protein. The sample lists 500,000 or so distinct CDR3 sequences, around 15% occurring once. Time point in this sample: newly diagnosed GD, antithyroid drugs for less than 3 months. From PBMCs, RNA was extracted and then used to make the TCR library. The sample was also reused in another study, on T cells in Graves' hyperthyroidism and ophthalmopathy.

The sequencing used peripheral blood mononuclear cells (PBMCs), collected at new diagnosis, from a patient treated with antithyroid drugs. All receptors come from a man aged 35 to 55 with Graves disease.

This clonotype was observed many times. V is TRBV12-3 or TRBV12-4 and J is TRBJ2-3; no clear D gene. V shed 8 bases and J shed 6 bases, with 12 bases lying between them. The CDR3 totals 12 residues. The CDR3 here is CASGPGLDTQYF. CDR3 sequence (DNA): TGTGCCAGCGGGCCCGGTCTGGATACGCAGTATTTT.

This clonotype was found a few times. The chain couples TRBV30 to TRBJ1-2; TRBD1 matches 9 bases. Germline assignment: CDR1 GTSNPN and CDR2 SVGIG (reference sequence). The CDR3 covers 14 residues. V lost 0 bases to trimming and J lost 5 bases; unmatched junction nucleotides: 4. The CDR3 DNA follows: TGTGCCTGGAGTGTACAGACAGGGGGATATGGCTACACCTTC. It is translated as CAWSVQTGGYGYTF.

This clonotype was recorded a few times. A much larger clone differs from this one at a single base, so this may be a read error. This chain links TRBV28 with TRBJ2-2; TRBD1 agrees at 7 bases. Germline V gives CDR1 MDHEN, CDR2 SYDVKM. The CDR3 contains 16 residues. This CDR3 is CASTKVDRVSSGELVF. The CDR3, as DNA: TGTGCCAGTACGAAGGTCGACAGGGTGTCGTCCGGGGAGCTGGTTTTT.

This clonotype was counted only a few times. The genes are TRBV14 and TRBJ1-1; D is ambiguous. The CDR3 spans 13 residues. Germline CDR1 and CDR2: SGHDN and FVKESK. Trimming removed 1 base at V and 8 bases at J, with 11 bases between. CDR3 protein: CASSQVSGVEAFF. In DNA form, the CDR3 reads TGTGCCAGCAGCCAAGTTTCAGGTGTAGAAGCTTTCTTT. The whole variable domain, remainder taken from reference TRBV14 and TRBJ1-1, is EAGVTQFPSHSVIEKGQTVTLRCDPISGHDNLYWYRRVMGKEIKFLLHFVKESKQDESGMPNNRFLAERTGGTYSTLKVQPAELEDSGVYFCASSQVSGVEAFFGQGTRLTVV.